This entry is about one TCR beta chain. Its antigen is still unknown. This CDR3 is 17 amino acids long. V lost 3 bases and J lost 3; bases outside the gene matches: 7. Germline assignment: CDR1 SGDLS and CDR2 YYNGEE. Assay: immunoSEQ multiplex PCR; the TCRdb copy retains only in-frame clones and omits some. This table holds around 50,000 clones, approximately 85% found once. The sample comes from a study of PD-L1 blockade in urothelial cancer. Across the study: Blood was analyzed 3 weeks (second dose) and 6 weeks after treatment start. The study recovered a median of about 150,000 T cells per blood sample.

Specified time point: peripheral blood 6 weeks after treatment start. Study results and caveats: Durable benefit accompanied greater 3-week expansion of tumor-associated blood clones.

The rearrangement uses TRBV9 and TRBJ2-2; TRBD2 agrees at 11 bases. This sequence was found in a man over 45 with urothelial cancer. The sample was PBMCs, taken around atezolizumab (anti-PD-L1) treatment. CDR3 protein: CASSEASGRSHTGELFF. The CDR3 DNA is TGTGCCAGCAGCGAGGCTAGCGGGAGGTCCCACACCGGGGAGCTGTTTTTT.